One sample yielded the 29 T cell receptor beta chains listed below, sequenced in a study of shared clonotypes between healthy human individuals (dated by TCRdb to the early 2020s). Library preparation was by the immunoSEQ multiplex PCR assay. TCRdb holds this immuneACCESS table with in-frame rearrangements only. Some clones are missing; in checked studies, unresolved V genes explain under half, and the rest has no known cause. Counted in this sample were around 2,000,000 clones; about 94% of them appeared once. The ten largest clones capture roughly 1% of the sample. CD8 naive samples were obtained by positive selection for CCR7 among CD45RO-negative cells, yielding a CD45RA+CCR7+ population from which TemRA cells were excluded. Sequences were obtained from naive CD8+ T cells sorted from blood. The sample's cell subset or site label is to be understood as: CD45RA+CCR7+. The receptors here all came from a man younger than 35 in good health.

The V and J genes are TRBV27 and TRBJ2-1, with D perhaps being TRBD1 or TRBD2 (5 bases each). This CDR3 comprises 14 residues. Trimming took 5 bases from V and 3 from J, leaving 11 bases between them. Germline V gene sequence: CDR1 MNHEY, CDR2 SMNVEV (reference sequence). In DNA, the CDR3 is TGTGCCAGCAGTGAGGGGATGATCTACAATGAGCAGTTCTTC. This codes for CASSEGMIYNEQFF.

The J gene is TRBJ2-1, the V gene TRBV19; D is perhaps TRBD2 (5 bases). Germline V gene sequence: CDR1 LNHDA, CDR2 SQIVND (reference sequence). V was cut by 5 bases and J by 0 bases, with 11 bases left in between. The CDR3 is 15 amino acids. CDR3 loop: CASSQAASSYNEQFF. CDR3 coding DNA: TGTGCCAGTAGTCAAGCGGCGAGCTCCTACAATGAGCAGTTCTTC.

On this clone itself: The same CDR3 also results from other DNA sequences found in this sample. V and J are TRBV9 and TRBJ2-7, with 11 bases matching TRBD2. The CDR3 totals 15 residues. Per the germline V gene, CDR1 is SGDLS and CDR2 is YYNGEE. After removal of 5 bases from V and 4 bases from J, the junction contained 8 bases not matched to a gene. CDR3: CASSPGTSGSYEQYF. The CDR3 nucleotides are TGTGCCAGCAGTCCCGGGACTAGCGGCTCTTACGAGCAGTACTTC.

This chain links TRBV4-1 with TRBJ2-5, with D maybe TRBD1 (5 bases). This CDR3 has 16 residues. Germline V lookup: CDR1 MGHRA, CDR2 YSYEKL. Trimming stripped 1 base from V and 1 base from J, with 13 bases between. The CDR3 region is CASSQATQGFQETQYF. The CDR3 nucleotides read TGCGCCAGCAGCCAAGCTACTCAGGGTTTCCAAGAGACCCAGTACTTC.

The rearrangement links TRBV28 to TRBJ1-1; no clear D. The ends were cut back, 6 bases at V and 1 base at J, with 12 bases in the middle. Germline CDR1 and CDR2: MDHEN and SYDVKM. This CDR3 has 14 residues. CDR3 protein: CASSPIFPNTEAFF. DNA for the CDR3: TGTGCCAGCAGCCCCATATTCCCGAACACTGAAGCTTTCTTT.

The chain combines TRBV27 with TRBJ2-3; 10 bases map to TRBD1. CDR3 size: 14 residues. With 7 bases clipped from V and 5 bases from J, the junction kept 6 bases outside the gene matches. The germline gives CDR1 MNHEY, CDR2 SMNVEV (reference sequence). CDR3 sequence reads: CASNKGTGVDTQYF. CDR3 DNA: TGTGCCAGCAATAAAGGGACAGGGGTAGATACGCAGTATTTT.

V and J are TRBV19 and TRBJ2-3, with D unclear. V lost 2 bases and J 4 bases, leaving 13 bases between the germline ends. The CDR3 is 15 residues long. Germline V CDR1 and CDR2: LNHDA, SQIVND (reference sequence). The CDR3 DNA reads TGTGCCAGTAGTATAATAGGGAACAGCCCAGATACGCAGTATTTT. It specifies CASSIIGNSPDTQYF.

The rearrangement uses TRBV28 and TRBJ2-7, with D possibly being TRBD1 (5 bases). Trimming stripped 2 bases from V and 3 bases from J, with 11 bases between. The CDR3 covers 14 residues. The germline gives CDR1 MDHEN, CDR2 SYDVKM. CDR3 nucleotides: TGTGCCAGCAGTTTACGACCAGGGCTCTACGAGCAGTACTTC. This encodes CASSLRPGLYEQYF.

The CDR3 bases are TGCGCCAGCAGCCCGCGACTAGCGGGAGGCGTTATTCAGTACTTC. Protein product: CASSPRLAGGVIQYF. V and J are TRBV4-3 and TRBJ2-4; TRBD2 matches at 13 bases. CDR3 length equals 15 residues. CDR1 and CDR2 (germline): LGHNA, YSLEER. The J segment lost 10 bases and the V segment lost 4 bases, leaving 7 bases of the junction unmatched.

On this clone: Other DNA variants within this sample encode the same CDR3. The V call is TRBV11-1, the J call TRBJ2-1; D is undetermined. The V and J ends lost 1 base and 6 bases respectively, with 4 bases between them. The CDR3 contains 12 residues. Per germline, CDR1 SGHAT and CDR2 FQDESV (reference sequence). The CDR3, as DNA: TGTGCCAGCAGCTTAGATGGCAATGAGCAGTTCTTC. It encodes CASSLDGNEQFF.

CDR3 sequence reads: CASSPGLAGGWRETQYF. For the CDR3, the DNA is TGTGCCAGCAGTCCTGGACTAGCGGGAGGATGGCGAGAGACCCAGTACTTC. The chain links TRBV7-2 to TRBJ2-5; 14 nucleotides line up with TRBD2. Germline V CDR1 and CDR2: SGHTA, FQGNSA. The CDR3 sequence is 17 residues long. V gave up 6 bases and J gave up 4 bases; unmatched junction bases: 10. The entire variable domain, with the rest obtained from reference TRBV7-2 and TRBJ2-5, is as follows: GAGVSQSPSNKVTEKGKDVELRCDPISGHTALYWYRQSLGQGLEFLIYFQGNSAPDKSGLPSDRFSAERTGGSVSTLTIQRTQQEDSAVYLCASSPGLAGGWRETQYFGPGTRLLVL.

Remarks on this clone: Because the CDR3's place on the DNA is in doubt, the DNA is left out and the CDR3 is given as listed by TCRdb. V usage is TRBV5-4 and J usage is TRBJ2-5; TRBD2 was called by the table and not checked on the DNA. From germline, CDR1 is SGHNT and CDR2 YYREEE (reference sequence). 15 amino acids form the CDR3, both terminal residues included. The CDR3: CASSLFFGAQETQYF.

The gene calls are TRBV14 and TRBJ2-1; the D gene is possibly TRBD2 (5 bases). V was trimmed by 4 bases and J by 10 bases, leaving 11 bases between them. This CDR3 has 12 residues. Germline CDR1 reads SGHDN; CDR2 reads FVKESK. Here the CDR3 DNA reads TGTGCCAGCAGCCCTTCGGGGTGGGAGCAGTTCTTC. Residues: CASSPSGWEQFF.

The CDR3 here is CASSTDFNEKLFF. DNA of the CDR3: TGTGCCAGCAGCACGGACTTTAATGAAAAACTGTTTTTT. This chain links TRBV5-6 with TRBJ1-4; D not certain. Deletions cut 4 bases from V and 4 bases from J, with 8 bases between. Germline V gene sequence: CDR1 SGHDT, CDR2 YYEEEE. The CDR3 is made up of 13 amino acids.

The CDR3 sequence: CASNQRQGSRTEQYF. The CDR3 DNA is TGTGCCAGCAACCAGAGACAGGGATCCAGGACAGAGCAGTACTTC. The V gene is TRBV6-5, the J gene TRBJ2-7; 7 bases align to TRBD1. V was pared by 7 bases and J by 7 bases, with 16 bases of the junction left unmatched. There are 15 residues in the CDR3. The germline V gene encodes CDR1 MNHEY and CDR2 SVGAGI.

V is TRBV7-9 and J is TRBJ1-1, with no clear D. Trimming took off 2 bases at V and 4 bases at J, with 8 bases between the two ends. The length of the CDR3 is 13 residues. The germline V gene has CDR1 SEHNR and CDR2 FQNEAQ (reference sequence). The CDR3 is CASSLTALTEAFF. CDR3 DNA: TGTGCCAGCAGCTTAACAGCTCTCACTGAAGCTTTCTTT.

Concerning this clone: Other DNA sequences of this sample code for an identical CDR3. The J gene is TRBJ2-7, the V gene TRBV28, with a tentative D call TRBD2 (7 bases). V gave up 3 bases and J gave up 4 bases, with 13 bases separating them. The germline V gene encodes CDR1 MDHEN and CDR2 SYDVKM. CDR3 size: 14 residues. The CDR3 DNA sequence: TGTGCCAGCAGTTTTCCGGGGGGCGGGTACGAGCAGTACTTC. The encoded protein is CASSFPGGGYEQYF.

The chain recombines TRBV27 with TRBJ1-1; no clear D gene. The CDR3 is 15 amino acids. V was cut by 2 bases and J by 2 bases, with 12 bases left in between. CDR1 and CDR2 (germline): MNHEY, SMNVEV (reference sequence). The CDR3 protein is CASSLGPDLNTEAFF. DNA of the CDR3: TGTGCCAGCAGTTTAGGACCGGACCTTAACACTGAAGCTTTCTTT.

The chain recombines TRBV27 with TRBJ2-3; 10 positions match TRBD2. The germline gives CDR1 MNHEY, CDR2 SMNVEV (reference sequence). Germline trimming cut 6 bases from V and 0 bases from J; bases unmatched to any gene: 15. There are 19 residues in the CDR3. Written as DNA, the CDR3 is TGTGCCAGCAGGCCCCCCGCTTTTCTAGCGGGGGTTAGCACAGATACGCAGTATTTT. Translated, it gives CASRPPAFLAGVSTDTQYF.

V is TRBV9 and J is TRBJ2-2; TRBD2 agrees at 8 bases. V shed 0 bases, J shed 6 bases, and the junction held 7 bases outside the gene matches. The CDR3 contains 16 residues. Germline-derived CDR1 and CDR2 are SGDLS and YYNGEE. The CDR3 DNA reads TGTGCCAGCAGCGTAGTTCGGCGGGAGGTCGCCGGGGAGCTGTTTTTT. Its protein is CASSVVRREVAGELFF.

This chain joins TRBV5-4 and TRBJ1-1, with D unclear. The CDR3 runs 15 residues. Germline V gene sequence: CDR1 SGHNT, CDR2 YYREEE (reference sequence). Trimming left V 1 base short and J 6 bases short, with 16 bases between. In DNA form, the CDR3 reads TGTGCCAGCAGCTTGCTGTCAGGTGAACGGGCTGAAGCTTTCTTT. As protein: CASSLLSGERAEAFF. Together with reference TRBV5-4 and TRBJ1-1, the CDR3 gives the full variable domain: ETGVTQSPTHLIKTRGQQVTLRCSSQSGHNTVSWYQQALGQGPQFIFQYYREEENGRGNFPPRFSGLQFPNYSSELNVNALELDDSALYLCASSLLSGERAEAFFGQGTRLTVV.

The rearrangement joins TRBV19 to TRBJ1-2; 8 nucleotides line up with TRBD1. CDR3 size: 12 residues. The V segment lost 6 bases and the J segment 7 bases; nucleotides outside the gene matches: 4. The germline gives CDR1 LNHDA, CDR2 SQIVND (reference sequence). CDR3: CASRTDRVGYTF. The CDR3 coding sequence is TGTGCCAGTAGGACGGACAGGGTTGGCTACACCTTC.

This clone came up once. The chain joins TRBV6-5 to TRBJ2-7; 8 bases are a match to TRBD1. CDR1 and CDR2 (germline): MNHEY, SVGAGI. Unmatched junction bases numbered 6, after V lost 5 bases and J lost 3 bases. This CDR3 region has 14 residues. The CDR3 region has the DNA TGTGCCAGCAGTCCGGGACAGGTCGTCTACGAGCAGTACTTC. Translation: CASSPGQVVYEQYF.

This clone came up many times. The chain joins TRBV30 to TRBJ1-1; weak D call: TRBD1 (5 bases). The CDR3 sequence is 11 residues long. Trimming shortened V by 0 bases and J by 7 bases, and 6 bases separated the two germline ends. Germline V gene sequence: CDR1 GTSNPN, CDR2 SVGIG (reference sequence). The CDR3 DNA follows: TGTGCCTGGAGTGTAGGGGATGAAGCTTTCTTT. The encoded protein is CAWSVGDEAFF.

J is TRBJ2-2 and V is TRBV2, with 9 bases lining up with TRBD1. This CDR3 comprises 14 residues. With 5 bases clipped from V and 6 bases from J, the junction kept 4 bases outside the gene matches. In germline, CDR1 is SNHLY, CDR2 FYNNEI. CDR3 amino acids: CASSSTGGAGELFF. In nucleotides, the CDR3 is TGTGCCAGCAGTTCGACAGGGGGGGCCGGGGAGCTGTTTTTT.

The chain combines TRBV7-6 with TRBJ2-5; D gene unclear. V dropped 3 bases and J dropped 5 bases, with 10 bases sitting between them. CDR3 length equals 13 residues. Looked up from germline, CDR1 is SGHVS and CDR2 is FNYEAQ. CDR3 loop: CASSLGLLETQYF. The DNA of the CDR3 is TGTGCCAGCAGCTTGGGATTGTTGGAGACCCAGTACTTC.

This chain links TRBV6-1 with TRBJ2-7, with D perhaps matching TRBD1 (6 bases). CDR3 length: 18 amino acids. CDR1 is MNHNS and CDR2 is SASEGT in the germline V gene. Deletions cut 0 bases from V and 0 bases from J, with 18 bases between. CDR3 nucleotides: TGTGCCAGCAGTGAAGCGGCCCCAGGGGACCCCTACTCCTACGAGCAGTACTTC. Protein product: CASSEAAPGDPYSYEQYF.

The DNA of the CDR3 is TGTGCCAGCAGCCCGGGGGTCACAGATACGCAGTATTTT. This encodes CASSPGVTDTQYF. The chain is built from TRBV7-3 and TRBJ2-3; TRBD2 might be the D (6 bases). Germline-derived CDR1 and CDR2 are SGHTA and FQGTGA. V dropped 5 bases and J dropped 2 bases, with 8 bases sitting between them. This CDR3 comprises 13 residues.

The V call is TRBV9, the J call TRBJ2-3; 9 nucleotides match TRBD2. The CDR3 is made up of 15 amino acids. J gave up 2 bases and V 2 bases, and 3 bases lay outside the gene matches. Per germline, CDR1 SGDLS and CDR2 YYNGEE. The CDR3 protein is CASSVSGGPTDTQYF. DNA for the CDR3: TGTGCCAGCAGCGTTAGCGGGGGACCCACAGATACGCAGTATTTT.